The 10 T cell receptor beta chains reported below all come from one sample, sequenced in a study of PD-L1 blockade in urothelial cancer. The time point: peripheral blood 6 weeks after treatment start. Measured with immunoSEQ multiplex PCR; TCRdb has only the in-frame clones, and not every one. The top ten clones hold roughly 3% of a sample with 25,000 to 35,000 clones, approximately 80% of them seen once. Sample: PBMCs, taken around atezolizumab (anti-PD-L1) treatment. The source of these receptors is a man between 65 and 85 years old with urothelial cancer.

The CDR3 sequence is CASSATGGADTQYF. The CDR3 nucleotides are TGTGCCAGCAGTGCGACAGGGGGAGCAGATACGCAGTATTTT. The V and J genes are TRBV6-4 and TRBJ2-3, with TRBD1 matching 9 bases. Trimming removed 4 bases from V and 4 bases from J; junction bases left unmatched: 3. The length of the CDR3 is 14 residues. Per the germline V gene, CDR1 is MRHNA and CDR2 is SNTAGT.

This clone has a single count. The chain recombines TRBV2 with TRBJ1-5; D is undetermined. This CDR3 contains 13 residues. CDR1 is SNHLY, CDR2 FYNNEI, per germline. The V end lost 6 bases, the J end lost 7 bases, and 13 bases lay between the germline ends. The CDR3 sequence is CASSPGRGQPQHF. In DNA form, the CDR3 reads TGTGCCAGCAGCCCCGGGCGGGGACAGCCCCAGCATTTT.

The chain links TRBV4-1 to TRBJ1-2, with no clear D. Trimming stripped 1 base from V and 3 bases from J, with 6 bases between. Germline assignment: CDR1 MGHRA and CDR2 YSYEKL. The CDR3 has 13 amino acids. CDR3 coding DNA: TGCGCCAGCAGCCAAGGACGGGACTATGGCTACACCTTC. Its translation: CASSQGRDYGYTF.

Here the CDR3 DNA reads TGTGCCAGCAGCGTAGAATCGGAGGGTCACACTGAAGCTTTCTTT. As protein: CASSVESEGHTEAFF. V usage is TRBV9 and J usage is TRBJ1-1; D is unclear. V gave up 0 bases and J gave up 3 bases, with 12 bases separating them. This CDR3 has 15 amino acids. The germline gives CDR1 SGDLS, CDR2 YYNGEE.

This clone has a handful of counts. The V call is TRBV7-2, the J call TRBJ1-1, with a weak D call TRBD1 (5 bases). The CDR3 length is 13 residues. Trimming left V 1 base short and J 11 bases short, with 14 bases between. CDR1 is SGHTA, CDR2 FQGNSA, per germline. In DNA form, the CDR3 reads TGTGCCAGCAGCTTAGTAGGCCCGGGGGAGGCTTTCTTT. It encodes CASSLVGPGEAFF.

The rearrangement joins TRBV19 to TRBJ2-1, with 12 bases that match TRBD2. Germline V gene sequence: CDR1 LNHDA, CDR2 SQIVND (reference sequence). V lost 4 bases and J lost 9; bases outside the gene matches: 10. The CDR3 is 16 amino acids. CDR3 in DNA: TGTGCCAGTAGTACCCTCCACACTAGCGGGAGGCCTGAGCAGTTCTTC. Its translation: CASSTLHTSGRPEQFF.

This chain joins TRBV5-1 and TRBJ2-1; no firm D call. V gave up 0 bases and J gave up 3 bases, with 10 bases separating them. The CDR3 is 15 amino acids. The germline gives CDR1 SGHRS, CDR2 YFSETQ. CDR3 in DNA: TGCGCCAGCAGCTTGGACCCCACCGGCTACAATGAGCAGTTCTTC. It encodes CASSLDPTGYNEQFF.

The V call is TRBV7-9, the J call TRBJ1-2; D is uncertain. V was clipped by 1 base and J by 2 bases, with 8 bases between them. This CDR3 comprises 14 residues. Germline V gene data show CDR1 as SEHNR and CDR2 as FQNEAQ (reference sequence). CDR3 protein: CASSLESGNYGYTF. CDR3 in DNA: TGTGCCAGCAGCTTAGAATCGGGAAACTATGGCTACACCTTC. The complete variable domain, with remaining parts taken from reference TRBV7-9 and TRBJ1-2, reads DTGVSQNPRHKITKRGQNVTFRCDPISEHNRLYWYRQTLGQGPEFLTYFQNEAQLEKSRLLSDRFSAERPKGSFSTLEIQRTEQGDSAMYLCASSLESGNYGYTFGSGTRLTVV.

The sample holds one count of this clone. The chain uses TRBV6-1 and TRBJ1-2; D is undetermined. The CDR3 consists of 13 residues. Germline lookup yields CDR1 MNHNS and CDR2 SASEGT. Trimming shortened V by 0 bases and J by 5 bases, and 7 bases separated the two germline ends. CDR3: CASSEAQKYGYTF. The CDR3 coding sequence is TGTGCCAGCAGTGAAGCACAGAAGTATGGCTACACCTTC.

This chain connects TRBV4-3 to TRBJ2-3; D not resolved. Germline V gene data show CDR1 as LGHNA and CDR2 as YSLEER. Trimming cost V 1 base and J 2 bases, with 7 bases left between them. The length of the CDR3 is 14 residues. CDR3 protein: CASSQGAITDTQYF. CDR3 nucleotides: TGCGCCAGCAGCCAAGGGGCTATCACAGATACGCAGTATTTT.